This T cell receptor beta chain derives from a study of T cells and Merkel cell carcinoma outcomes. Findings and caveats of the study: Merkel cell carcinoma outcomes were reportedly predicted by repertoire and T-cell density.

TCRdb's copy holds only in-frame clones and misses some; the assay was immunoSEQ multiplex PCR. The sample records about 15,000 clones, just under 95% being singletons. The ends were cut back, 4 bases at V and 4 bases at J, with 10 bases in the middle. Germline assignment: CDR1 LGHNA and CDR2 YSLEER. The length of the CDR3 is 13 residues. Regarding this clone: Its antigen is not known.

This sequence originates from a human donor with Merkel cell carcinoma. The chain joins TRBV4-3 to TRBJ1-2; no clear D gene. The material sequenced was tumor tissue from Merkel cell carcinoma. CDR3 residues: CASSRAKGYGYTF. CDR3 bases: TGCGCCAGCAGCCGCGCCAAGGGCTATGGCTACACCTTC.